Below are 17 T cell receptor beta chains sequenced from a single sample in a study of cytomegalovirus exposure and HLA in healthy donors. Primers included in the PCR were 60 Vbeta and 13 Jbeta primers. TCRdb keeps only in-frame clones here, not all; method: immunoSEQ multiplex PCR. The table includes tens of thousands of clones, almost 85% detected once. Sample: PBMCs. These receptors originate from a woman in her late teens or twenties in good health and CMV-seropositive.

The V and J genes are TRBV7-9 and TRBJ2-7; D is possibly TRBD2 (6 bases). This CDR3 region has 12 residues. V gave up 6 bases and J gave up 2 bases, with 8 bases separating them. Germline V gene lookup returns CDR1 SEHNR and CDR2 FQNEAQ (reference sequence). CDR3 nucleotide sequence: TGTGCCAGCAGACTAGCACCCTACGAGCAGTACTTC. Translating gives CASRLAPYEQYF.

This chain links TRBV10-3 with TRBJ1-1; D unresolved. Trimming stripped 4 bases from V and 0 bases from J, with 15 bases between. This CDR3 is 16 amino acids long. Germline CDR1 ENHRY, CDR2 SYGVKD. The CDR3 region is CAISGEFGTLNTEAFF. CDR3 sequence (DNA): TGTGCCATCAGTGGGGAGTTCGGCACCCTGAACACTGAAGCTTTCTTT.

V and J are TRBV7-9 and TRBJ2-6; D gene uncertain. Germline V lookup: CDR1 SEHNR, CDR2 FQNEAQ (reference sequence). The CDR3 is 15 residues long. Trimming stripped 0 bases from V and 3 bases from J, with 6 bases between. The CDR3: CASSLAVGGANVLTF. The CDR3 region has the DNA TGTGCCAGCAGCTTAGCCGTCGGTGGGGCCAACGTCCTGACTTTC.

This clone has just a few counts. The V and J genes are TRBV4-1 and TRBJ1-1, with D tentatively TRBD1 (6 bases). Germline lookup yields CDR1 MGHRA and CDR2 YSYEKL. The CDR3 length is 15 residues. Trimming stripped 4 bases from V and 8 bases from J, with 20 bases between. The CDR3 sequence is CASSRRRQDTVEAFF. The DNA for the CDR3 is TGCGCCAGCAGCCGCCGAAGACAGGACACCGTCGAAGCTTTCTTT.

This clone showed up just once. This chain links TRBV9 with TRBJ2-1; 9 positions match TRBD2. The germline V gene encodes CDR1 SGDLS and CDR2 YYNGEE. CDR3 length equals 15 residues. V lost 3 bases to trimming and J lost 7 bases; unmatched junction nucleotides: 8. The CDR3 nucleotides read TGTGCCAGCAGCGACACAGCGGGGGGCGAGAATGAGCAGTTCTTC. This gives the protein CASSDTAGGENEQFF.

Turning to this clone: The same CDR3 is also encoded by other DNA sequences in this sample. This sequence joins TRBV29-1 and TRBJ1-3; D possibly corresponds to TRBD1 (5 bases). Trimming stripped 2 bases from V and 0 bases from J, with 5 bases between. Germline V gene lookup returns CDR1 SQVTM and CDR2 ANQGSEA. The CDR3 is 13 residues long. The CDR3 nucleotides read TGCAGCGTTGAAACAGGCTCTGGAAACACCATATATTTT. It specifies CSVETGSGNTIYF. The complete variable domain, with remaining parts taken from reference TRBV29-1 and TRBJ1-3, reads SAVISQKPSRDICQRGTSLTIQCQVDSQVTMMFWYRQQPGQSLTLIATANQGSEATYESGFVIDKFPISRPNLTFSTLTVSNMSPEDSSIYLCSVETGSGNTIYFGEGSWLTVV.

The CDR3 DNA reads as TGTGCCAGCAGTGAAACCCTCTTCAACAACAATGAGCAGTTCTTC. It codes for CASSETLFNNNEQFF. The gene calls are TRBV25-1 and TRBJ2-1, with unresolved D. V was cut by 2 bases and J by 5 bases, with 13 bases left in between. CDR1 is MGHDK, CDR2 SYGVNS, per germline. The CDR3 has 15 residues.

The rearrangement uses TRBV28 and TRBJ2-6; tentatively, D is TRBD2 (7 bases). V gave up 1 base and J gave up 1 base, with 11 bases separating them. The CDR3 sequence is 17 residues long. Germline CDR1 MDHEN, CDR2 SYDVKM. The CDR3 DNA is TGTGCCAGCAGTTTATTGGCGGGGGCATCTGGGGCCAACGTCCTGACTTTC. As protein: CASSLLAGASGANVLTF.

This clone was picked up a small number of times. This rearrangement joins TRBV19 to TRBJ2-5, with 9 positions matching TRBD2. CDR1 LNHDA and CDR2 SQIVND come from the germline V gene (reference sequence). Trimming removed 4 bases from V and 5 bases from J; junction bases left unmatched: 2. The CDR3 is 13 amino acids. DNA for the CDR3: TGTGCCAGTAGTACAGGACTAGCGGAGACCCAGTACTTC. Amino acids: CASSTGLAETQYF.

The chain has TRBV28 and TRBJ1-1, with D possibly matching TRBD1 (5 bases). Trimming pared 4 bases from V and 4 bases from J, leaving 13 bases between. CDR1 and CDR2 (germline): MDHEN, SYDVKM. The CDR3 is made up of 14 amino acids. DNA of the CDR3: TGTGCCAGCAGTTCCCTCCCGGGGGGCACTGAAGCTTTCTTT. Protein sequence: CASSSLPGGTEAFF. Combining the CDR3 with reference TRBV28 and TRBJ1-1 gives the whole variable domain DVKVTQSSRYLVKRTGEKVFLECVQDMDHENMFWYRQDPGLGLRLIYFSYDVKMKEKGDIPEGYSVSREKKERFSLILESASTNQTSMYLCASSSLPGGTEAFFGQGTRLTVV.

The chain links TRBV7-4 to TRBJ2-1; TRBD2 matches at 9 bases. This CDR3 has 18 residues. The V segment lost 1 base and the J segment 0 bases; nucleotides outside the gene matches: 7. Germline V gene lookup returns CDR1 SGHVT and CDR2 SQSDAQ. The CDR3, as DNA: TGTGCCAGCAGCTTAGGAGGGACTAGCAAGAGCTCCTACAATGAGCAGTTCTTC. This translates into CASSLGGTSKSSYNEQFF.

The chain couples TRBV7-6 to TRBJ1-6, with D possibly TRBD1 on 5 matching bases. The length of the CDR3 is 13 residues. Germline lookup yields CDR1 SGHVS and CDR2 FNYEAQ. Between the trimmed V and J ends, which lost 3 bases and 5 bases, there was a span of 5 bases. CDR3 sequence reads: CASSFRDNSPLHF. CDR3 DNA sequence: TGTGCCAGCAGCTTCAGGGATAATTCACCCCTCCACTTT.

The CDR3 sequence is CASKLTGGASGYTF. CDR3 coding DNA: TGCGCCAGCAAGCTTACAGGGGGCGCGAGCGGCTACACCTTC. J is TRBJ1-2 and V is TRBV4-1; 9 bases agree with TRBD1. The CDR3 runs 14 residues. V gave up 7 bases and J gave up 8 bases; unmatched junction bases: 11. Germline CDR1 reads MGHRA; CDR2 reads YSYEKL.

The rearrangement uses TRBV10-2 and TRBJ1-2; 8 bases match TRBD1. V lost 6 bases and J lost 8; bases outside the gene matches: 8. Germline values: CDR1 WSHSY, CDR2 SAAADI. This CDR3 region has 13 residues. The CDR3 is CASRGQDPSGYTF. DNA of the CDR3: TGCGCCAGCAGGGGACAGGACCCGAGCGGCTACACCTTC.

The J gene is TRBJ2-5, the V gene TRBV7-9, with 7 bases that match TRBD1. This CDR3 has 15 residues. V trimming: 2 bases; J trimming: 2 bases; junction bases outside the gene matches: 5. The germline V gene has CDR1 SEHNR and CDR2 FQNEAQ (reference sequence). The CDR3: CASSLTGTAQETQYF. CDR3 coding DNA: TGTGCCAGCAGCTTAACCGGGACAGCACAAGAGACCCAGTACTTC.

The CDR3: CASSYSGLNQETQYF. The CDR3 DNA reads TGTGCCAGCAGCTACAGTGGACTCAACCAAGAGACCCAGTACTTC. J is TRBJ2-5 and V is TRBV11-2, with a tentative D call TRBD2 (5 bases). This CDR3 has 15 residues. CDR1 is SGHAT, CDR2 FQNNGV, per germline. V was pared by 4 bases and J by 0 bases, with 12 bases between.

The V call is TRBV9, the J call TRBJ1-6, with D unresolved. V lost 0 bases, J lost 8 bases, and 6 bases lay in between. The CDR3 sequence is 13 residues long. Germline V lookup: CDR1 SGDLS, CDR2 YYNGEE. The CDR3 loop reads CASSVEEYSPLHF. The CDR3 nucleotides are TGTGCCAGCAGCGTAGAAGAGTATTCACCCCTCCACTTT. Based on the CDR3 plus reference TRBV9 and TRBJ1-6, the full variable domain is DSGVTQTPKHLITATGQRVTLRCSPRSGDLSVYWYQQSLDQGLQFLIQYYNGEERAKGNILERFSAQQFPDLHSELNLSSLELGDSALYFCASSVEEYSPLHFGNGTRLTVT.